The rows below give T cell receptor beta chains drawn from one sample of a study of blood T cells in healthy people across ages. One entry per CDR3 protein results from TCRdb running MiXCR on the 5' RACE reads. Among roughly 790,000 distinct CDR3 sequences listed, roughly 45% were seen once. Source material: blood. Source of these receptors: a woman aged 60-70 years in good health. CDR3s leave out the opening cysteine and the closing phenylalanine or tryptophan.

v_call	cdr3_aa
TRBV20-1	SAPRQGNSPLH
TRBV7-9	ASSLPPDRENTEAF
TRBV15	ATSREAHYYNEQF
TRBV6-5	ASSYRGDGELF
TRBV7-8	ASSLKQPRGRKSNEQY
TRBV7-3	TSSATGVNEQF
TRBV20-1	SARTTGRDQPQH
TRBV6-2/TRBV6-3	ASDREGAGANVLT
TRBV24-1	ATSAPNSETQY
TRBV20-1	SARANYEQY
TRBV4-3	ASSQGQGAGNTIY
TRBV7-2	ASSLGVGQAEETQY
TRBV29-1	SVERDVPYEQY
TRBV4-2	ASSQAEGSYNEQF
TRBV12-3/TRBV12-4	ASSFWGEVTYEQY
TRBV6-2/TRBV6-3	ASSDNGAYEKLF
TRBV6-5	ASSYSAATGGYEQY
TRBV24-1	AIGSAEASYNEQF
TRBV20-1	SARQDLNTEAF
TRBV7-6	ASSPPGTGLNTEAF
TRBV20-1	SAREPKAGGTQY
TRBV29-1	SIMTVNTEAF
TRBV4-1	ASSPGGPVLETQF
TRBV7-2	ASSSSSGGYGYT
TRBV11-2	ASSLARTGSTDTQY
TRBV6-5	ASRNLVRQRGNEQF
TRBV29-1	SVDQADTDTQY
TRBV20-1	SALSSGTDTQY
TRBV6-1	ASSEALAGAYEQY
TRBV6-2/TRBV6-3	ASDTGTSPFTDTQY
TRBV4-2	ASSQDRDRGSNEQY
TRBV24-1	ATSDGGQATQY
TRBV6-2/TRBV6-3	ASSPQGAAQETQY
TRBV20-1	SAPIRRNEQF
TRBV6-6	ASSLGQGMHGYT
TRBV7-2	ASSFGGRAGEQY
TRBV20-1	SARDRETSGSLNEQF
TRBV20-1	SRQGASNQPQH
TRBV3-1	ASSQHRDNSPLH
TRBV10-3	AISKGLAGTYEQY
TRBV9	ARLQVPGGDTEAF
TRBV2	ASSFSGVSYNEQF
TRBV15	ATSRDLGGQPQH
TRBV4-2	ASSQEGNRDTSPLH
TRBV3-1	ASSQDRNRDYGYT
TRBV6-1	ASTSLRHEQY
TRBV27	ASSLIDSGAYNEQY
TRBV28	ASSLLGGDRVLGEQY
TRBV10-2	ASSERGDPRGNEQF
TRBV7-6	ASSRGQGGKNIQY
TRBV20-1	SASSGLASNEQF
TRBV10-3	AISGLASSTDTQY
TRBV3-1	ASSDIEDQRLPQY
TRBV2	ASSEDGWETQY
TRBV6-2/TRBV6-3	ASSDGATYGYT
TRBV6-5	ASSYPRLAGYETQY
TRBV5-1	ASSLAEGGTDTQY